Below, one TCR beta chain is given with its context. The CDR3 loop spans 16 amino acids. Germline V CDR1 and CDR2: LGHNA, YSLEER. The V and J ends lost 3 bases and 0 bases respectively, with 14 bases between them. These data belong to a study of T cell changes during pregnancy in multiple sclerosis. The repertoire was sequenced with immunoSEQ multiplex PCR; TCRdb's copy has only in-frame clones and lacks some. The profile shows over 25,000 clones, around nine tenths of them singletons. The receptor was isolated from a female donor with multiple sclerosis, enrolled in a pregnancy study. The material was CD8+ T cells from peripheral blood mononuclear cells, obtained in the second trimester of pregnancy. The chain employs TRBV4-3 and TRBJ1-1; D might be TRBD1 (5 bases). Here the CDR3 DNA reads TGCGCCAGCAGCCAGGAAGGCGGACACTTGAACACTGAAGCTTTCTTT. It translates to CASSQEGGHLNTEAFF.